These 15 T cell receptor beta chains came from one sample sequenced in a study of blood T cell repertoires in COVID-19. Assay used: immunoSEQ multiplex PCR; TCRdb lists only in-frame clones, some missing. The sample yields fewer than 250,000 clones, around 89% seen once. Input material: PBMCs or T cells enriched from blood (not recorded which). These receptors were taken from a man aged 30 to 39 who had been exposed to COVID-19.

V and J are TRBV27 and TRBJ2-5, with TRBD1 matching 7 bases. V shed 4 bases and J 2 bases; nucleotides not matched to a gene: 10. The CDR3 has 16 amino acids. The germline V gene encodes CDR1 MNHEY and CDR2 SMNVEV (reference sequence). The CDR3 DNA sequence: TGTGCCAGCAGTTCAAGCCCGACAGGGTTGCAAGAGACCCAGTACTTC. It is translated as CASSSSPTGLQETQYF.

The chain employs TRBV2 and TRBJ2-4, with no clear D. This CDR3 has 15 residues. Per germline, CDR1 SNHLY and CDR2 FYNNEI. V was trimmed by 5 bases and J by 2 bases, leaving 13 bases between them. In nucleotides, the CDR3 is TGTGCCAGCAGTTCGCCTGACTCCCCCAAAAACATTCAGTACTTC. This translates into CASSSPDSPKNIQYF.

The genes are TRBV5-4 and TRBJ2-7, with a tentative D call TRBD2 (6 bases). There are 16 residues in the CDR3. Trimming left V 0 bases short and J 0 bases short, with 13 bases between. CDR1 and CDR2 (germline): SGHNT, YYREEE (reference sequence). The CDR3 DNA is TGTGCCAGCAGCTTGGCCGGGGCGGGAAACTCCTACGAGCAGTACTTC. Amino acids: CASSLAGAGNSYEQYF.

This chain uses TRBV7-9 with TRBJ1-2; D call uncertain. Trimming left V 5 bases short and J 3 bases short, with 13 bases between. CDR3 length equals 14 residues. Per the germline V gene, CDR1 is SEHNR and CDR2 is FQNEAQ (reference sequence). The DNA of the CDR3 is TGTGCCAGCAGCCCTAGTGACCCCTACTATGGCTACACCTTC. Its protein product is CASSPSDPYYGYTF.

The gene calls are TRBV29-1 and TRBJ2-1, with 8 bases fitting TRBD2. CDR1 and CDR2 (germline): SQVTM, ANQGSEA. The CDR3 has 16 amino acids. J lost 5 bases, V lost 3 bases, and 12 bases had no gene match. The CDR3 DNA is TGCAGCGTTGATAAGCGGGGCCAGCGGGGGAACAATGAGCAGTTCTTC. This encodes CSVDKRGQRGNNEQFF.

CDR3 sequence (DNA): TGTGCCAGCAGCCAAAGAACAGGGGTTGGGACCGAAGCTTTCTTT. This translates into CASSQRTGVGTEAFF. The chain is built from TRBV3-1 (or the pseudogene TRBV3-2) and TRBJ1-1; 7 bases are a match to TRBD1. Trimming removed 2 bases from V and 8 bases from J; junction bases left unmatched: 11. There are 15 residues in the CDR3. CDR1 is LGHDT, CDR2 YNNKEL, per germline (reference sequence).

V and J are TRBV4-2 and TRBJ2-7; 9 nucleotides align to TRBD2. With 1 base clipped from V and 5 bases from J, the junction kept 6 bases outside the gene matches. CDR1 and CDR2 (germline): LGHNA, YNFKEQ. This CDR3 has 15 amino acids. CDR3 sequence: CASSQGGGGADEQYF. CDR3 bases: TGTGCCAGCAGCCAAGGCGGCGGGGGGGCCGACGAGCAGTACTTC.

This clone appeared a single time. This rearrangement joins TRBV27 to TRBJ2-2, with a possible D match to TRBD2 (7 bases). Trimming took 6 bases from V and 4 from J, leaving 15 bases between them. This CDR3 comprises 15 residues. The germline V gene has CDR1 MNHEY and CDR2 SMNVEV (reference sequence). CDR3 in DNA: TGTGCCAGCAGCTCGGGGGGCGAATCCACCGGGGAGCTGTTTTTT. Its translation: CASSSGGESTGELFF.

The V gene is TRBV24-1, the J gene TRBJ2-7; unclear D gene. The CDR3 length is 13 residues. The V gene lost 9 bases and the J gene lost 3 bases, with 14 bases spanning the gap. The germline CDR1 and CDR2 sequences are KGHDR and SFDVKD. The CDR3 sequence is CATLPSPSYEQYF. For the CDR3, the DNA is TGTGCCACCCTTCCGAGTCCGAGCTACGAGCAGTACTTC.

The CDR3 DNA reads as TGTGCCAGCAGCCATCGAACTGTGCAAGAGACCCAGTACTTC. The encoded protein is CASSHRTVQETQYF. The chain uses TRBV3-1 (or the pseudogene TRBV3-2) and TRBJ2-5; D call uncertain. V dropped 3 bases and J dropped 2 bases, with 10 bases sitting between them. This CDR3 is built from 14 residues. CDR1 and CDR2 from the germline V gene are LGHDT and YNNKEL (reference sequence).

The chain has TRBV5-4 and TRBJ1-2; TRBD1 agrees at 7 bases. Per the germline V gene, CDR1 is SGHNT and CDR2 is YYREEE (reference sequence). With 1 base clipped from V and 4 bases from J, the junction kept 13 bases outside the gene matches. The CDR3 extends over 17 amino acids. CDR3 sequence reads: CASSLSSVMDRSYGYTF. In DNA, the CDR3 is TGTGCCAGCAGCTTGTCTTCGGTAATGGACAGGTCCTATGGCTACACCTTC.

This clone was recorded a few times. The chain links TRBV10-1 to TRBJ2-3, with TRBD1 as a possible D gene (6 bases). With 2 bases removed from V and 3 bases from J, the gap between germline ends came to 12 bases. The CDR3 spans 15 residues. Germline V gene lookup returns CDR1 WNHNN and CDR2 SYGVQD (reference sequence). The CDR3 is CASSEGRGETDTQYF. The DNA for the CDR3 is TGCGCCAGCAGTGAGGGCAGGGGAGAAACAGATACGCAGTATTTT.

The V gene is TRBV21-1, the J gene TRBJ1-6; the table's D call of TRBD1 was not tested on the DNA. TRBV21-1 is a pseudogene. There are 14 residues in the CDR3. CDR3: CASRPGTGNSPLHF. CDR3 nucleotides: TGTGCCAGCAGACCCGGGACAGGCAATTCACCCCTCCACTTT.

This chain connects TRBV19 to TRBJ1-5; D might be TRBD1 (5 bases). Deletions cut 7 bases from V and 2 bases from J, with 12 bases between. The CDR3 is 14 amino acids. Germline assignment: CDR1 LNHDA and CDR2 SQIVND (reference sequence). The CDR3 protein is CASTGRFGNQPQHF. CDR3 nucleotides: TGTGCCAGTACAGGGCGGTTCGGCAATCAGCCCCAGCATTTT.

The rearrangement links TRBV3-1 (or the pseudogene TRBV3-2) to TRBJ1-1, with no clear D. The V and J ends lost 3 bases and 4 bases respectively, with 9 bases between them. The CDR3 length is 13 residues. Germline V lookup: CDR1 LGHDT, CDR2 YNNKEL (reference sequence). The CDR3 DNA is TGTGCCAGCAGCCACCTGGGGAGCACTGAAGCTTTCTTT. Its protein product is CASSHLGSTEAFF.